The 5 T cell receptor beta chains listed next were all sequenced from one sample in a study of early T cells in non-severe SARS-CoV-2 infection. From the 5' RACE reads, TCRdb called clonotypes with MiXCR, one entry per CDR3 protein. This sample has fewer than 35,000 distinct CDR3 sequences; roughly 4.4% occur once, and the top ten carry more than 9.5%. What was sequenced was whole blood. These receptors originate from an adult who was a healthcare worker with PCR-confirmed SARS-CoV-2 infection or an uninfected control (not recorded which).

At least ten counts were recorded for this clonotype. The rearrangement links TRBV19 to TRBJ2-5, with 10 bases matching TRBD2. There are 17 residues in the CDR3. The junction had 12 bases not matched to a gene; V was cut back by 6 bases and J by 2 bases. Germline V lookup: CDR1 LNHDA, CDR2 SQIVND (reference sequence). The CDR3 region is CASSPRTSGTIQETQYF. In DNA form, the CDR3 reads TGTGCCAGTAGCCCCAGGACTAGCGGTACTATTCAAGAGACCCAGTACTTC. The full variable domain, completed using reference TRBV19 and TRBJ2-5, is DGGITQSPKYLFRKEGQNVTLSCEQNLNHDAMYWYRQDPGQGLRLIYYSQIVNDFQKGDIAEGYSVSREKKESFPLTVTSAQKNPTAFYLCASSPRTSGTIQETQYFGPGTRLLVL.

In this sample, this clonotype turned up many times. The CDR3 spells CASSLDRGSTDTQYF. The CDR3 DNA sequence: TGCGCCAGCAGCTTGGACAGGGGAAGCACAGATACGCAGTATTTT. The V gene is TRBV5-1, the J gene TRBJ2-3; 7 bases align to TRBD1. V gave up 0 bases and J gave up 0 bases; unmatched junction bases: 1. CDR1 and CDR2 from the germline V gene are SGHRS and YFSETQ. The CDR3 has 15 amino acids.

CDR3 loop: CASSLAAGRGETQYF. The DNA of the CDR3 is TGTGCCAGCAGCTTGGCGGCGGGTAGGGGGGAGACCCAGTACTTC. The J gene is TRBJ2-5, the V gene TRBV5-4; tentative D call: TRBD1 (6 bases). CDR3 length equals 15 residues. Germline V gene lookup returns CDR1 SGHNT and CDR2 YYREEE (reference sequence). V lost 0 bases and J 5 bases, leaving 14 bases between the germline ends.

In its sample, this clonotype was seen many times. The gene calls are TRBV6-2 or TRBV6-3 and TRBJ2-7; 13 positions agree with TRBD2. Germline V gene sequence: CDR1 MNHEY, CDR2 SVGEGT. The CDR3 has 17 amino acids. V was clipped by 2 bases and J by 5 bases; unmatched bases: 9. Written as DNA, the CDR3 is TGTGCCAGCAGTTACGGACTAGCGGGAGCCTCTCCCAACGAGCAGTACGTC. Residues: CASSYGLAGASPNEQYV.

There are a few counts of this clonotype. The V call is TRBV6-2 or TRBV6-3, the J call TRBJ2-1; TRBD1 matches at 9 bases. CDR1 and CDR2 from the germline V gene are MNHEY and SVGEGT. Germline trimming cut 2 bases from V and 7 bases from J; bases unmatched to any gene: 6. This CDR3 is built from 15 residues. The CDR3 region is CASSYRGQGTNEQFF. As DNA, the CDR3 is TGTGCCAGCAGTTACAGGGGACAGGGAACTAATGAGCAGTTCTTC.